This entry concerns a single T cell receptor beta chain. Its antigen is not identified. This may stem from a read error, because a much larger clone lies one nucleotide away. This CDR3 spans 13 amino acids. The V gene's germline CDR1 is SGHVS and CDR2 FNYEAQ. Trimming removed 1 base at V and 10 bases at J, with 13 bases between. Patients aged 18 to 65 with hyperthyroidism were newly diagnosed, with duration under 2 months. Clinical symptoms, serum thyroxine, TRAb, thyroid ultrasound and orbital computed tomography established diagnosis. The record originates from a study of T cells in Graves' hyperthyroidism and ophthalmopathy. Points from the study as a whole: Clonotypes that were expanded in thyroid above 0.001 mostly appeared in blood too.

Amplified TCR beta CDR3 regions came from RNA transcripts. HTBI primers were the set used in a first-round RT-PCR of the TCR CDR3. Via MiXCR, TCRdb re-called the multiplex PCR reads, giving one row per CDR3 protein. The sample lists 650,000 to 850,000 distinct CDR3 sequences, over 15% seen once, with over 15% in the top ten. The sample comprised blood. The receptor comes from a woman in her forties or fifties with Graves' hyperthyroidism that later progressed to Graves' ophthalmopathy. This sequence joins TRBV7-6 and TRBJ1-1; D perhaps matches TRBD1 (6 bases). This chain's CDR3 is CASSLDREGRAFF. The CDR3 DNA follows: TGTGCCAGCAGCTTAGACAGGGAAGGTAGAGCTTTCTTT.